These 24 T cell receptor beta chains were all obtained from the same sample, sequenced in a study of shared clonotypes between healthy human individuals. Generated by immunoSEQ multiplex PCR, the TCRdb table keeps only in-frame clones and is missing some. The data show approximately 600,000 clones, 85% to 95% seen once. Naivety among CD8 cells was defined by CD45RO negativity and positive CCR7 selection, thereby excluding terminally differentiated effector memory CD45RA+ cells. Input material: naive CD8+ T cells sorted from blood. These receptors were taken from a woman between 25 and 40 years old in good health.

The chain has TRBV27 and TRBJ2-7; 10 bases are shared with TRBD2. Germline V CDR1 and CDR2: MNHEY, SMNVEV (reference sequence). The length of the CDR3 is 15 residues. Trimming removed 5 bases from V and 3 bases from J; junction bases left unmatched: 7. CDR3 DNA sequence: TGTGCCAGCAGTGACGGGACTAGCGCGGACTACGAGCAGTACTTC. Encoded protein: CASSDGTSADYEQYF.

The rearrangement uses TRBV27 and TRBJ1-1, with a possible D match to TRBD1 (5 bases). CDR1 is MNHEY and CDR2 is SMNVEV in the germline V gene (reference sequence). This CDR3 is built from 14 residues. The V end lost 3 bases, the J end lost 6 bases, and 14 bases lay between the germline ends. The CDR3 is CASSLVQGSPEAFF. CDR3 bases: TGTGCCAGCAGTTTGGTCCAGGGATCTCCTGAAGCTTTCTTT.

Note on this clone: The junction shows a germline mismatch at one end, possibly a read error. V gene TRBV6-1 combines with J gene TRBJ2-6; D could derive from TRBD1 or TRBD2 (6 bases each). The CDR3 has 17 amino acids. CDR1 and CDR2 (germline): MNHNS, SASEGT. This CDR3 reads CATSEGGMRAGANVLTF. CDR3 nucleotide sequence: TGTGCCACCAGTGAAGGGGGGATGAGAGCTGGGGCCAACGTCCTGACTTTC.

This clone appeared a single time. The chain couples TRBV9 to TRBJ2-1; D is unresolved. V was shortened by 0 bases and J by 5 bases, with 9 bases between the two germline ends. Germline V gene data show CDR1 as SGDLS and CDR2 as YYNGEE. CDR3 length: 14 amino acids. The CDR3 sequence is CASSVDFSNNEQFF. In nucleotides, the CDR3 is TGTGCCAGCAGCGTAGACTTTTCTAACAATGAGCAGTTCTTC.

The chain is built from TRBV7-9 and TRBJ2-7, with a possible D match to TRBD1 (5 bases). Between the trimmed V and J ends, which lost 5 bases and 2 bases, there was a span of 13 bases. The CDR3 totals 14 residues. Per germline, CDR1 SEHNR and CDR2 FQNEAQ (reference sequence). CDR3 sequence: CASSPQGRPYEQYF. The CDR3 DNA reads TGTGCCAGCAGCCCCCAGGGAAGGCCCTACGAGCAGTACTTC.

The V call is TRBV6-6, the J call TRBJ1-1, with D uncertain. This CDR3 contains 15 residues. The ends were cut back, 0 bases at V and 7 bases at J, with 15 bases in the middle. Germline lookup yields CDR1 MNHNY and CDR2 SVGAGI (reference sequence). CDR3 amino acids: CASSYSAEGRNEAFF. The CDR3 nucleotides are TGTGCCAGCAGTTACTCCGCCGAGGGCCGGAATGAAGCTTTCTTT.

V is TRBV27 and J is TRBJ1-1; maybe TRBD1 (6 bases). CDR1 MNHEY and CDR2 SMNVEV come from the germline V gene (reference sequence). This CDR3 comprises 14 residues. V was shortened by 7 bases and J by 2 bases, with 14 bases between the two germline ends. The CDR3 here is CASTRGGPNTEAFF. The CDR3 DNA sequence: TGTGCCAGCACCCGAGGGGGGCCTAACACTGAAGCTTTCTTT.

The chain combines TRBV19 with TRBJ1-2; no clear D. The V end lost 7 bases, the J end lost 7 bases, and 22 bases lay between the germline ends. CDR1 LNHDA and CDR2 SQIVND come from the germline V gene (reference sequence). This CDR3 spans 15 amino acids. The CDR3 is CASTGRGGPVIGYTF. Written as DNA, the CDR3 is TGTGCCAGTACCGGGCGGGGAGGGCCCGTAATTGGCTACACCTTC.

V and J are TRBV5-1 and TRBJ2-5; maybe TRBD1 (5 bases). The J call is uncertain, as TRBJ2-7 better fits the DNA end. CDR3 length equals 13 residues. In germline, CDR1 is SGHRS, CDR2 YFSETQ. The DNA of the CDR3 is TGCGCCAGCAGCTATGGACATTCCTACGAGCAGTACTTC. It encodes CASSYGHSYEQYF.

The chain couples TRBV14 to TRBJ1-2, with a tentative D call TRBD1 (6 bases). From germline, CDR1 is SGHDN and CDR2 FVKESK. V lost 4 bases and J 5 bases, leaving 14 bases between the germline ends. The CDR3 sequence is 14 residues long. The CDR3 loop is CASSPRTEQYGYTF. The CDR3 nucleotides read TGTGCCAGCAGCCCCCGGACAGAACAATATGGCTACACCTTC. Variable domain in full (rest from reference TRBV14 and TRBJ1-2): EAGVTQFPSHSVIEKGQTVTLRCDPISGHDNLYWYRRVMGKEIKFLLHFVKESKQDESGMPNNRFLAERTGGTYSTLKVQPAELEDSGVYFCASSPRTEQYGYTFGSGTRLTVV.

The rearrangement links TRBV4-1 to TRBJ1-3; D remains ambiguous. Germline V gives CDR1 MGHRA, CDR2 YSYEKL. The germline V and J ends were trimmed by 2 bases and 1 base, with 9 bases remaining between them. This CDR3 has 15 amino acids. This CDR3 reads CASSQSAKSGNTIYF. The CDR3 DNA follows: TGCGCCAGCAGCCAATCGGCGAAGTCTGGAAACACCATATATTTT.

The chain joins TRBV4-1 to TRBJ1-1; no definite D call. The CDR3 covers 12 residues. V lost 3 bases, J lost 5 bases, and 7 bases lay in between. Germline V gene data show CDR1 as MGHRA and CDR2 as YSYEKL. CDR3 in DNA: TGCGCCAGCAGCCAGTTCGGGACTGAAGCTTTCTTT. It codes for CASSQFGTEAFF.

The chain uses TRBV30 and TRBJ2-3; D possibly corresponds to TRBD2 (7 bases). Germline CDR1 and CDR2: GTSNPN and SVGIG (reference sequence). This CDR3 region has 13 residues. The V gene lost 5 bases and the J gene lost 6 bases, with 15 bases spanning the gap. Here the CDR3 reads CAWDAGAGDTQYF. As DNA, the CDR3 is TGTGCCTGGGACGCGGGGGCCGGTGATACGCAGTATTTT. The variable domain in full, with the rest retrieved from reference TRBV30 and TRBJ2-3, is SQTIHQWPATLVQPVGSPLSLECTVEGTSNPNLYWYRQAAGRGLQLLFYSVGIGQISSEVPQNLSASRPQDRQFILSSKKLLLSDSGFYLCAWDAGAGDTQYFGPGTRLTVL.

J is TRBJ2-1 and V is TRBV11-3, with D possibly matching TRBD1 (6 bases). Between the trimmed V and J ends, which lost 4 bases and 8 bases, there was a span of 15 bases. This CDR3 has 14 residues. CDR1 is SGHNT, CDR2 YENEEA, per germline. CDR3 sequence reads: CASSWYLGADEQFF. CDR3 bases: TGTGCCAGCAGCTGGTATTTGGGGGCCGATGAGCAGTTCTTC.

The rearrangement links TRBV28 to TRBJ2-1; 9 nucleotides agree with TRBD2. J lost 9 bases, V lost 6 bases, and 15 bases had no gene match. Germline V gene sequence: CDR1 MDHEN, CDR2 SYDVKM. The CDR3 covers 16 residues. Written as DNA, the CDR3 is TGTGCCAGCAGCCCGACTAGCGGAACCCCGTCGGCTGAGCAGTTCTTC. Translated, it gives CASSPTSGTPSAEQFF.

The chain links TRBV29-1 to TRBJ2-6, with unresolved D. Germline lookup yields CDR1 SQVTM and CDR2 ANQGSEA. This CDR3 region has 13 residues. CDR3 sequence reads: CSSRFPGANVLTF. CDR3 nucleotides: TGCAGTTCCCGTTTTCCTGGGGCCAACGTCCTGACTTTC.

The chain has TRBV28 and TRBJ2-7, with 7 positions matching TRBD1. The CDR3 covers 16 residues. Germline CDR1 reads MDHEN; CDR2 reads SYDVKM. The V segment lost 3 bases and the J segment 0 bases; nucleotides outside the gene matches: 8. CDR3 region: CASSFSPGTASYEQYF. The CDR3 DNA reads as TGTGCCAGCAGTTTTTCCCCCGGGACAGCCTCCTACGAGCAGTACTTC.

The CDR3 DNA sequence: TGTGCCAGCAGTTCCCCGAGCCAGGGGAGGAGACAGCCCCAGCATTTT. Amino acids: CASSSPSQGRRQPQHF. The rearrangement uses TRBV28 and TRBJ1-5, with a tentative D call TRBD1 (6 bases). CDR3 length: 16 residues. Germline V gene sequence: CDR1 MDHEN, CDR2 SYDVKM. With 4 bases removed from V and 7 bases from J, the gap between germline ends came to 20 bases.

The CDR3 here is CASSDSRDRVIANTGELFF. CDR3 nucleotides: TGCGCCAGCAGCGATAGCCGGGACAGGGTAATCGCGAACACCGGGGAGCTGTTTTTT. This chain connects TRBV5-1 to TRBJ2-2; 9 nucleotides agree with TRBD1. This CDR3 spans 19 amino acids. V shed 4 bases and J 0 bases; nucleotides not matched to a gene: 13. Germline assignment: CDR1 SGHRS and CDR2 YFSETQ.

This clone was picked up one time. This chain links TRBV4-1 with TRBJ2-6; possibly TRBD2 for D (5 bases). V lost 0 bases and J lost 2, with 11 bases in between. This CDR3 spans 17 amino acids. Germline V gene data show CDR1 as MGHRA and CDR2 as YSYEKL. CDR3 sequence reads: CASSQDTAAAGANVLTF. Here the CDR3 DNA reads TGCGCCAGCAGCCAAGATACAGCGGCGGCTGGGGCCAACGTCCTGACTTTC.

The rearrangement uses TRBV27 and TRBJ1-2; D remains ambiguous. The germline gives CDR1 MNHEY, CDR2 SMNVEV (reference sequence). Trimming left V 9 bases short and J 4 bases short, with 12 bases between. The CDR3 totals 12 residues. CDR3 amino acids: CARNTTVYGYTF. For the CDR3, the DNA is TGTGCCAGAAATACGACGGTCTATGGCTACACCTTC.

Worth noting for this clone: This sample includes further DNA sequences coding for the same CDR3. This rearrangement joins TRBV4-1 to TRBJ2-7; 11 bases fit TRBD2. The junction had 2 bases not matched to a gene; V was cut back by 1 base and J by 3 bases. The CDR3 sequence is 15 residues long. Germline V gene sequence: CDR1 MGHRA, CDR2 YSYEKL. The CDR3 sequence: CASSQGLAGGYEQYF. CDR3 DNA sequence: TGCGCCAGCAGCCAAGGTCTAGCGGGAGGCTACGAGCAGTACTTC.

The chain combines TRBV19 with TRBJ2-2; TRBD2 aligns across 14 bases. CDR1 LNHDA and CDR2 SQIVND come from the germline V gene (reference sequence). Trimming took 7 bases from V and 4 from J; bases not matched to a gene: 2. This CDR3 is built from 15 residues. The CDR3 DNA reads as TGTGCCAGTATAGGACTAGCGGGGGGCACCGGGGAGCTGTTTTTT. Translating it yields CASIGLAGGTGELFF. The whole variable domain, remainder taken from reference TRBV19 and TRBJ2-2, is DGGITQSPKYLFRKEGQNVTLSCEQNLNHDAMYWYRQDPGQGLRLIYYSQIVNDFQKGDIAEGYSVSREKKESFPLTVTSAQKNPTAFYLCASIGLAGGTGELFFGEGSRLTVL.

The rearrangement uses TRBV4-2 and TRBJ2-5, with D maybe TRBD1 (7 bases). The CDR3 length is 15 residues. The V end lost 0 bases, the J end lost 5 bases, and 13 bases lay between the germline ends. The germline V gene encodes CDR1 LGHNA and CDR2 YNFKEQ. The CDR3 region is CASSQEQGRSETQYF. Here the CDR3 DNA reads TGTGCCAGCAGCCAAGAACAGGGGAGGTCGGAGACCCAGTACTTC.